The source of this T cell receptor beta chain is a study of cytomegalovirus exposure and HLA in healthy donors. CDR1 is SGHDN, CDR2 FVKESK, per germline. Trimming removed 1 base at V and 5 bases at J, with 11 bases between. The CDR3 extends over 15 amino acids. TCRdb's copy holds only in-frame clones and misses some; the assay was immunoSEQ multiplex PCR. The data contain some 140,000 clones, just under 85% of them singletons. Concerning this clone itself: Antigen: not known.

The study's findings and limits: Most sequenced TCRs were rare (though some public TCRs occurred in many donors). A few CMV-associated chains were confirmed in vitro to be specific for CMV antigens. Diagnosis of cytomegalovirus status made by the classifier reportedly showed high specificity and sensitivity. Cytomegalovirus association was listed for 164 TCR beta chains.

Sequenced input: PBMCs. This receptor was identified in a man aged 25-45 years in good health and CMV-seropositive. The chain joins TRBV14 to TRBJ2-2, with D perhaps matching TRBD1 (6 bases). The CDR3 protein is CASSQAGTPTGELFF. CDR3 DNA sequence: TGTGCCAGCAGCCAAGCCGGGACACCGACCGGGGAGCTGTTTTTT.